These 27 T cell receptor beta chains were sequenced from one sample in a study of cytomegalovirus exposure and HLA in healthy donors. PCR employed 60 Vbeta and 13 Jbeta primers. Clones were sequenced by immunoSEQ multiplex PCR, and TCRdb holds only the in-frame ones, with some missing. The table has a few hundred thousand clones, roughly 70% seen once. Sequenced sample: PBMCs. The receptor set was obtained from a female donor in good health and CMV-seronegative.

The chain combines TRBV12-5 with TRBJ1-1; no firm D call. The germline V gene has CDR1 LGHNT and CDR2 FRNRAP. The CDR3 sequence is 16 residues long. Trimming stripped 1 base from V and 0 bases from J, with 12 bases between. CDR3 DNA: TGTGCTAGTGGTTTGGCACCGGTTTTTTTGAACACTGAAGCTTTCTTT. This sequence encodes CASGLAPVFLNTEAFF.

The rearrangement joins TRBV2 to TRBJ1-2; 9 bases are a match to TRBD1. The V segment lost 4 bases and the J segment 4 bases; nucleotides outside the gene matches: 4. The CDR3 is made up of 14 amino acids. The germline V gene encodes CDR1 SNHLY and CDR2 FYNNEI. The CDR3 DNA is TGTGCCAGCAGTGCGACAGGGGGAATCTATGGCTACACCTTC. Protein sequence: CASSATGGIYGYTF.

This rearrangement joins TRBV6-4 to TRBJ2-5, with 13 bases aligning to TRBD2. V shed 5 bases and J 4 bases; nucleotides not matched to a gene: 4. Germline CDR1 MRHNA, CDR2 SNTAGT. The CDR3 is 15 amino acids. The CDR3 sequence is CASSTSGRAGETQYF. The CDR3 DNA reads as TGTGCCAGCAGTACTAGCGGGAGGGCCGGAGAGACCCAGTACTTC.

This rearrangement joins TRBV12-5 to TRBJ2-7; possibly TRBD2 for D (5 bases). The germline V and J ends were trimmed by 1 base and 10 bases, with 8 bases remaining between them. Germline V lookup: CDR1 LGHNT, CDR2 FRNRAP. CDR3 length equals 11 residues. The CDR3 region is CASGLDRDQYF. The CDR3, as DNA: TGTGCTAGTGGTTTGGACCGGGATCAGTACTTC.

CDR3 DNA sequence: TGTGCCAGCAGCCTGACTAGCGGTCAAGAGACCCAGTACTTC. Its translation: CASSLTSGQETQYF. This chain connects TRBV7-6 to TRBJ2-5; 9 bases agree with TRBD2. CDR1 and CDR2 (germline): SGHVS, FNYEAQ. CDR3 length equals 14 residues. The junction had 3 bases not matched to a gene; V was cut back by 5 bases and J by 2 bases.

The gene calls are TRBV2 and TRBJ1-4, with D unclear. Trimming shortened V by 10 bases and J by 11 bases, and 17 bases separated the two germline ends. This CDR3 contains 12 residues. CDR1 SNHLY and CDR2 FYNNEI come from the germline V gene. This CDR3 is CANRDSGKKLFF. In nucleotides, the CDR3 is TGTGCCAACCGAGATTCAGGAAAGAAACTGTTTTTT. The full variable domain, completed using reference TRBV2 and TRBJ1-4, is EPEVTQTPSHQVTQMGQEVILRCVPISNHLYFYWYRQILGQKVEFLVSFYNNEISEKSEIFDDQFSVERPDGSNFTLKIRSTKLEDSAMYFCANRDSGKKLFFGSGTQLSVL.

The chain couples TRBV6-5 to TRBJ2-3; D not resolved. Germline V gene data show CDR1 as MNHEY and CDR2 as SVGAGI. The CDR3 covers 11 residues. The V gene lost 7 bases and the J gene lost 7 bases, with 9 bases spanning the gap. The CDR3 loop reads CASTRDYTQYF. Written as DNA, the CDR3 is TGTGCCAGCACCAGAGACTATACGCAGTATTTT.

This clone has only a few counts. The chain carries TRBV5-4 and TRBJ1-2; 10 bases are shared with TRBD1. Germline assignment: CDR1 SGHNT and CDR2 YYREEE (reference sequence). The CDR3 extends over 15 amino acids. V was pared by 2 bases and J by 4 bases, with 5 bases of the junction left unmatched. This CDR3 reads CASSFGQGGSYGYTF. The CDR3 DNA sequence: TGTGCCAGCAGCTTCGGACAGGGGGGATCCTATGGCTACACCTTC.

This chain joins TRBV5-1 and TRBJ2-7; TRBD2 is a possible D gene (6 bases). CDR3 size: 12 residues. Germline V gene lookup returns CDR1 SGHRS and CDR2 YFSETQ. Trimming took off 4 bases at V and 1 base at J, with 6 bases between the two ends. The DNA of the CDR3 is TGCGCCAGCAGCGGGGGGTCCTACGAGCAGTACTTC. It is translated as CASSGGSYEQYF.

This chain joins TRBV6-1 and TRBJ2-1; TRBD2 matches 8 bases. This CDR3 region has 15 residues. With V trimmed by 4 bases and J by 7 bases, 9 bases remained unmatched. Germline-derived CDR1 and CDR2 are MNHNS and SASEGT. CDR3: CASSVFSGTTNEQFF. CDR3 bases: TGTGCCAGCAGTGTCTTTAGCGGGACAACAAATGAGCAGTTCTTC.

The chain uses TRBV6-5 and TRBJ1-1, with 7 positions matching TRBD1. The CDR3 totals 13 residues. Germline CDR1 MNHEY, CDR2 SVGAGI. J gave up 7 bases and V 5 bases, and 7 bases lay outside the gene matches. CDR3 coding DNA: TGTGCCAGCAGTCACCCCGGGACAGTTGAAGCTTTCTTT. Translated: CASSHPGTVEAFF.

The V call is TRBV6-1, the J call TRBJ1-5; D remains unclear. CDR3 length: 13 residues. The V end lost 3 bases, the J end lost 4 bases, and 7 bases lay between the germline ends. CDR1 is MNHNS and CDR2 is SASEGT in the germline V gene. CDR3 in amino acids: CASSESRNQPQHF. The CDR3 bases are TGTGCCAGCAGTGAGTCCCGGAATCAGCCCCAGCATTTT.

This rearrangement joins TRBV27 to TRBJ1-5; a weak D match, TRBD1 (5 bases). The germline V gene has CDR1 MNHEY and CDR2 SMNVEV (reference sequence). V was cut by 3 bases and J by 9 bases, with 12 bases left in between. CDR3 length: 13 residues. The CDR3: CASSFGAQGPQHF. The CDR3 nucleotides read TGTGCCAGCAGTTTTGGGGCCCAGGGGCCCCAGCATTTT.

This chain links TRBV20-1 with TRBJ1-4; D gene unclear. The CDR3 is 11 residues long. Looked up from germline, CDR1 is DFQATT and CDR2 is SNEGSKA (reference sequence). Between the trimmed V and J ends, which lost 7 bases and 15 bases, there was a span of 18 bases. Here the CDR3 reads CSVLTRQEVFF. The CDR3 nucleotides read TGCAGTGTTCTGACCCGGCAGGAAGTGTTTTTT.

A few counts support this clone. This chain connects TRBV28 to TRBJ2-7; D gene ambiguous. The CDR3 is 11 residues long. Germline values: CDR1 MDHEN, CDR2 SYDVKM. V was trimmed by 5 bases and J by 4 bases, leaving 6 bases between them. CDR3 region: CASSTMYEQYF. The CDR3 DNA follows: TGTGCCAGCAGTACTATGTACGAGCAGTACTTC.

The V and J genes are TRBV30 and TRBJ1-1, with a tentative D call TRBD1 (5 bases). With 2 bases removed from V and 4 bases from J, the gap between germline ends came to 14 bases. The CDR3 contains 14 residues. Germline CDR1 reads GTSNPN; CDR2 reads SVGIG (reference sequence). The CDR3 nucleotides read TGTGCCTGGAGTTTCGGGGGTTTGGGCACTGAAGCTTTCTTT. It encodes CAWSFGGLGTEAFF.

The V and J genes are TRBV7-9 and TRBJ2-3, with D possibly TRBD1 on 7 matching bases. CDR1 is SEHNR, CDR2 FQNEAQ, per germline (reference sequence). The CDR3 sequence is 17 residues long. V lost 3 bases and J 0 bases, leaving 16 bases between the germline ends. CDR3 DNA sequence: TGTGCCAGCAGCTTGAACTCCCAGGGGGGTAGCACAGATACGCAGTATTTT. Translated, it gives CASSLNSQGGSTDTQYF.

Only a few counts were recorded for this clone. The chain carries TRBV4-1 and TRBJ1-2, with D perhaps matching TRBD1 (5 bases). The CDR3 extends over 17 amino acids. Germline values: CDR1 MGHRA, CDR2 YSYEKL. Trimming pared 4 bases from V and 4 bases from J, leaving 22 bases between. CDR3 sequence (DNA): TGCGCCAGCAGCCTTGGAACAGGCACTCCGGCGTTCTATGGCTACACCTTC. It is translated as CASSLGTGTPAFYGYTF.

The genes are TRBV7-9 and TRBJ2-1; D is possibly TRBD2 (5 bases). The CDR3 has 13 amino acids. The ends were cut back, 5 bases at V and 6 bases at J, with 11 bases in the middle. Germline assignment: CDR1 SEHNR and CDR2 FQNEAQ (reference sequence). Here the CDR3 DNA reads TGTGCCAGCAGCCCCCGCCGGGGCAATGAGCAGTTCTTC. Encoded protein: CASSPRRGNEQFF.

The genes are TRBV11-3 and TRBJ2-1, with 12 bases identical to TRBD2. The germline CDR1 and CDR2 sequences are SGHNT and YENEEA. The junction had 1 base not matched to a gene; V was cut back by 5 bases and J by 5 bases. The CDR3 runs 14 residues. CDR3 residues: CASSRTSGNNEQFF. DNA for the CDR3: TGTGCCAGCAGCCGGACTAGCGGGAACAATGAGCAGTTCTTC.

The genes are TRBV5-4 and TRBJ2-7; TRBD2 matches at 11 bases. CDR3 length equals 16 residues. CDR1 is SGHNT and CDR2 is YYREEE in the germline V gene (reference sequence). The J segment lost 6 bases and the V segment lost 5 bases, leaving 13 bases of the junction unmatched. The CDR3 spells CASSHPSGRFAAEQYF. CDR3 coding DNA: TGTGCCAGCAGTCATCCTAGCGGGAGGTTCGCAGCCGAGCAGTACTTC.

This chain connects TRBV5-1 to TRBJ2-6; the D is unclear. Germline CDR1 is SGHRS and CDR2 is YFSETQ. This CDR3 contains 14 residues. Trimming left V 4 bases short and J 0 bases short, with 5 bases between. For the CDR3, the DNA is TGCGCCAGCAGCCCCTACTCTGGGGCCAACGTCCTGACTTTC. Translation gives CASSPYSGANVLTF.

V gene TRBV4-1 combines with J gene TRBJ2-7; a possible D gene is TRBD1 (6 bases). Trimming pared 1 base from V and 4 bases from J, leaving 11 bases between. Per the germline V gene, CDR1 is MGHRA and CDR2 is YSYEKL. This CDR3 spans 14 amino acids. For the CDR3, the DNA is TGCGCCAGCAGCCAAGTTAGGACAGATTACGAGCAGTACTTC. Translated: CASSQVRTDYEQYF.

This clone was picked up one time. This chain joins TRBV11-3 and TRBJ1-1; TRBD1 is a possible D gene (6 bases). The V end lost 5 bases, the J end lost 4 bases, and 26 bases lay between the germline ends. CDR3 length: 18 amino acids. In germline, CDR1 is SGHNT, CDR2 YENEEA. The CDR3 region is CASSPREGGGGYATEAFF. The CDR3, as DNA: TGTGCCAGCAGCCCTCGTGAGGGGGGGGGAGGTTATGCCACTGAAGCTTTCTTT.

The CDR3 DNA sequence: TGTGCCAGCAGTTATACCGGGACAGGGTTTTACGAGCAGTACTTC. Its translation is CASSYTGTGFYEQYF. This chain joins TRBV27 and TRBJ2-7; 9 nucleotides line up with TRBD1. Losses at the gene ends were 4 bases for V and 4 bases for J; bases not matched to a gene: 8. Germline values: CDR1 MNHEY, CDR2 SMNVEV (reference sequence). CDR3 length equals 15 residues.

This rearrangement joins TRBV28 to TRBJ2-7; perhaps TRBD2 as D (6 bases). CDR1 is MDHEN and CDR2 is SYDVKM in the germline V gene. The V end was cut by 7 bases, the J end by 5 bases, with 12 bases between. The length of the CDR3 is 12 residues. The DNA of the CDR3 is TGTGCCAGCAACGGCAGGGAGGACGAGCAGTACTTC. Translated: CASNGREDEQYF.

The V and J genes are TRBV10-3 and TRBJ2-1; D is possibly TRBD2 (6 bases). The germline CDR1 and CDR2 sequences are ENHRY and SYGVKD. This CDR3 has 11 amino acids. Between the trimmed V and J ends, which lost 10 bases and 8 bases, there was a span of 12 bases. The DNA for the CDR3 is TGTGCCACCTCAGCGGGTGATGAGCAGTTCTTC. Its protein is CATSAGDEQFF.